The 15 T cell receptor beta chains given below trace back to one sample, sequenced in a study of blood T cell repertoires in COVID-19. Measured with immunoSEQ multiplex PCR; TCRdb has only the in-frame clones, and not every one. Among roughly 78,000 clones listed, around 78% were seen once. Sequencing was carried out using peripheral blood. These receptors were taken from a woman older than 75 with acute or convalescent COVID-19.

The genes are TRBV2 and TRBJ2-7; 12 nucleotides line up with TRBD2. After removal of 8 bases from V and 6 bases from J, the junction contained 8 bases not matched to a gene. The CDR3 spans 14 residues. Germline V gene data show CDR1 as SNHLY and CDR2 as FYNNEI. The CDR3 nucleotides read TGTGCCAGCGAGGTCGGACTAGCGGGAAGCGAGCAGTACTTC. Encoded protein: CASEVGLAGSEQYF.

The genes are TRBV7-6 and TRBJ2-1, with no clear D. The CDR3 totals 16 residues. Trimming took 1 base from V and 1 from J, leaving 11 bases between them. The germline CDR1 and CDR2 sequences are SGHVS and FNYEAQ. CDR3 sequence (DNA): TGTGCCAGCAGCTTAGGGGCCGATGTGTCCTACAATGAGCAGTTCTTC. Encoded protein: CASSLGADVSYNEQFF.

The CDR3 bases are TGTGCCAGCAGCGGCGCAGGCTACGAGCAGTACTTC. Its protein is CASSGAGYEQYF. J is TRBJ2-7 and V is TRBV6-6; D not resolved. V was shortened by 6 bases and J by 3 bases, with 9 bases between the two germline ends. There are 12 residues in the CDR3. Germline V gene lookup returns CDR1 MNHNY and CDR2 SVGAGI (reference sequence).

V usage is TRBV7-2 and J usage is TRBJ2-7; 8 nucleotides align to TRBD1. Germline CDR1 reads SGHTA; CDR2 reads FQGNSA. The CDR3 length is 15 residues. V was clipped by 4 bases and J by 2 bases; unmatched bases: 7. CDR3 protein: CASSYRGTGTYEQYF. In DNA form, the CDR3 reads TGTGCCAGCAGCTACCGCGGGACAGGTACCTACGAGCAGTACTTC.

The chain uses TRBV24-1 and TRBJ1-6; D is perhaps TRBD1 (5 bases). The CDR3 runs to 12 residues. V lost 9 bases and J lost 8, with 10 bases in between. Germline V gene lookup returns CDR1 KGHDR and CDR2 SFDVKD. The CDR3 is CATSRGDSPLHF. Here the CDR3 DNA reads TGTGCCACCTCACGGGGGGATTCACCCCTCCACTTT.

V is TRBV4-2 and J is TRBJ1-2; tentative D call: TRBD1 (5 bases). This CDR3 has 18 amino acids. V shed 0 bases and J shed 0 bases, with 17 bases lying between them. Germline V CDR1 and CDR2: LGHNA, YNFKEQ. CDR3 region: CASSQDLSGGQANYGYTF. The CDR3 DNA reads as TGTGCCAGCAGCCAAGATCTTTCGGGGGGTCAAGCTAACTATGGCTACACCTTC.

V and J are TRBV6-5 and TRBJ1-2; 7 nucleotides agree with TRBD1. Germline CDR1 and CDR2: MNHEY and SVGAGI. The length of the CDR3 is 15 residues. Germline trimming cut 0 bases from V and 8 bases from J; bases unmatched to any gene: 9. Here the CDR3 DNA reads TGTGCCAGCAGTTACTCCTTTGGACAGGCGGAGGGCTACACCTTC. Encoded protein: CASSYSFGQAEGYTF.

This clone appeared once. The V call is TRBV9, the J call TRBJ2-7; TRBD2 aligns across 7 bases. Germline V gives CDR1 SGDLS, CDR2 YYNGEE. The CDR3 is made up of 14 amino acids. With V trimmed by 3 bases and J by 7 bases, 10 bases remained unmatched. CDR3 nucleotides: TGTGCCAGCAGCGACGGGACTACCCGTACGGAGCAGTACTTC. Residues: CASSDGTTRTEQYF. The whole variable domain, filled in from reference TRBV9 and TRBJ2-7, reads DSGVTQTPKHLITATGQRVTLRCSPRSGDLSVYWYQQSLDQGLQFLIQYYNGEERAKGNILERFSAQQFPDLHSELNLSSLELGDSALYFCASSDGTTRTEQYFGPGTRLTVT.

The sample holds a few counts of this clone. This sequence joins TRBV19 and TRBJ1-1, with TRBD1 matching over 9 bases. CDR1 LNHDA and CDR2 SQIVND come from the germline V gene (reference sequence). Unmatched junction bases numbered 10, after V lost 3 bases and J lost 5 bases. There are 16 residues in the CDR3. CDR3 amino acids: CASSMTGGSLGTEAFF. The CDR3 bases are TGTGCCAGTAGTATGACAGGGGGTAGTTTAGGTACTGAAGCTTTCTTT.

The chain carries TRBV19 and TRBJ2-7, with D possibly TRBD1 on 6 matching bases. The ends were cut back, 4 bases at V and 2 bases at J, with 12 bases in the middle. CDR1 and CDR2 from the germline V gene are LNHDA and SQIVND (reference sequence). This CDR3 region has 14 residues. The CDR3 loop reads CASSSRDKTYEQYF. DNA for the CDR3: TGTGCCAGTAGTAGCCGGGACAAGACCTACGAGCAGTACTTC.

The DNA of the CDR3 is TGCAGTGCTCAGAACAATGAGCAGTTCTTC. This translates into CSAQNNEQFF. The genes are TRBV20-1 and TRBJ2-1; D remains unclear. Germline CDR1 DFQATT, CDR2 SNEGSKA (reference sequence). The V gene lost 5 bases and the J gene lost 5 bases, with 4 bases spanning the gap. This CDR3 contains 10 residues.

CDR3 loop: CASSLNSANTGELFF. In DNA, the CDR3 is TGCGCCAGCAGCCTAAACAGTGCGAACACCGGGGAGCTGTTTTTT. The gene calls are TRBV5-1 and TRBJ2-2; D is uncertain. This CDR3 has 15 amino acids. Germline lookup yields CDR1 SGHRS and CDR2 YFSETQ. V gave up 4 bases and J gave up 0 bases, with 10 bases separating them.

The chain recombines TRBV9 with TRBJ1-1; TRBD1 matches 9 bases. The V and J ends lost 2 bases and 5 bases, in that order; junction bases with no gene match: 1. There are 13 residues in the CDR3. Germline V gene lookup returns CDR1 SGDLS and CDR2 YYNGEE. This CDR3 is CASSVTGGTEAFF. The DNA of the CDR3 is TGTGCCAGCAGCGTGACAGGGGGGACTGAAGCTTTCTTT.

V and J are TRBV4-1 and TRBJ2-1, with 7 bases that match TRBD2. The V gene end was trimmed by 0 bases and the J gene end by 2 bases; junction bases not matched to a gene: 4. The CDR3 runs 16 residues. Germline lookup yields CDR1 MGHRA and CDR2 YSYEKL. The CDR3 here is CASSQEGAGPYNEQFF. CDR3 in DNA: TGCGCCAGCAGCCAAGAAGGAGCGGGGCCCTACAATGAGCAGTTCTTC.

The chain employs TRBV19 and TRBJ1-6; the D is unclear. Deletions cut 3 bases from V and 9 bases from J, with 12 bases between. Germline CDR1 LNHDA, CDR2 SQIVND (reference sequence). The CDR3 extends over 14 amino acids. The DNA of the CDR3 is TGTGCCAGTAGTATGGGCCAGCCAATTTCACCCCTCCACTTT. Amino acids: CASSMGQPISPLHF.